This T cell receptor beta chain was identified during a study of blood T cells in healthy people across ages (dated by TCRdb to 2015 to 2017). A note on the overall study: In model experiments, template switching captured roughly one uniquely barcoded TCR beta cDNA molecule for every two T cells. Age-related changes in TCR beta repertoire diversity were measured in the study by deep sequencing normalized with unique cDNA molecular identifiers. The donors were split into four age groups: young (average about 15 years), middle-aged (around 37), aged (approximately 60) and long-lived (approximately 80). For two donors (one aged 18 to 30 and one aged 80 or older), the study analyzed two additional independent replicas of 1 million unique cDNA reads from the same blood draw.

The library was prepared using 5' RACE. Sequencing instrument: Illumina HiSeq 2500. The second PCR ran for roughly 7 to 11 cycles and used a J-beta primer mix along with a sample-barcoded 5' primer. Each TCR beta cDNA molecule received a unique molecular identifier from a template-switch 5' adaptor carrying 12 random nucleotides. Each sample yielded at least 2.5 million CDR3-containing paired-end reads. The Mint cDNA synthesis kit, primed by a TRBC-specific oligonucleotide, was used to synthesize first-strand cDNA from all RNA. Following uracil-DNA glycosylase treatment, all cDNA underwent a first 18-cycle PCR with the universal primers M1SS and BC2_uni_R. As for the original processing: For normalization, 1 million high-quality reads were randomly selected from each sample, with every read carrying a distinct molecular identifier. Instead of being binned into consensus sequences, reads that shared molecular identifiers were thrown out. MiTCR, with a Q25 quality threshold and the strictest error-elimination algorithm, was used for CDR3 identification, clonotype clustering and error correction. A nonparametric unseen species model using Euler transformation provided a lower-bound estimate of total TCR beta diversity. TCRdb itself trimmed the public reads at Q25 with fastp, ran MiXCR and retained productive beta chains. Entries that share a CDR3 protein sequence are merged under the most common genes and DNA. TCRdb's processing, not the authors' own work, is the source of the V and J calls. The table for this sample lists approximately 960,000 distinct CDR3 sequences; under 35% of them were counted only once. Together, the top ten hold around 9.6% of the sample.

Findings and caveats that apply to the study as a whole: The percentage of naive T cells measured by flow cytometry correlated strongly with observed TCR beta diversity. As age increased, observed TCR beta diversity per million T cells dropped in a roughly linear way, and a significant reduction was already evident by age 40. Compared with the aged group, the long-lived group had more naive CD4+ T cells, fewer expanded clones and increased TCR diversity, a pattern suggesting age selection. Because profiling used bulk unsorted PBMCs, naive and antigen-experienced compartments could not be compared conclusively. Donor CMV infection status was unknown, potentially confounding age-related changes in expanded clonotypes. Estimates of total diversity based on one million sequenced T cells were regarded as lower bounds and as underestimates.

Donors were a few dozen systemically healthy Caucasian individuals from Russia aged roughly 6 to 95 years. Each donor gave ten milliliters of peripheral blood, collected into EDTA-treated Vacutainer tubes. Ficoll-Paque density-gradient centrifugation was used to isolate PBMCs, with at least 6 million obtained per sample. Total RNA was extracted from PBMCs with Trizol reagent, with at least 6 micrograms obtained per sample. Naive CD45RAhigh/CD27high T cell percentages were measured by flow cytometry on a PBMC aliquot from every donor. On this clonotype: The antigen it recognizes is unknown. No per-base quality is available; no much larger clone lies one base away.

The trim is 6 bases for V and 0 bases for J, with a gap of 12 bases between the germline ends. For CDR1 and CDR2, the germline V gene (reference sequence) lists LNHNV and YYDKDF. The CDR3 goes from the cysteine to the phenylalanine over 15 residues. Only the CDR3 region is kept as DNA, spanning 45 bases read in frame from base 1. The data were also submitted as part of a second study, on T cells of mothers and their children. Drawing on the second study: Nine systemically healthy Caucasian individuals, comprising three mothers and their six children, were included as donors. cDNA synthesis used all of the extracted RNA, with approximately 1.4 ug of RNA in each 15 ul reaction. In the second PCR, sample barcodes and 2-4 random nucleotides were introduced via the M1S primer. Each mother yielded over 8.5 million TCR beta CDR3 reads and each child about 3 million reads. In both related and unrelated pairs, thymic selection shapes the output of TCR recombination in a similar way, with inherited differences having only a minor effect. Related mother-child pairs always showed normalized repertoire overlap that was slightly higher than in unrelated mother-child pairs, though the difference was never significant. Persistent microchimeric T cell clones were not detected, at a sensitivity of approximately 93 clones per million clonotypes. In the study, deep NGS was used to compare the TCR beta repertoires of mothers and children, and features distinguishing related mother-child pairs from unrelated individuals were sought. The mean age was 40 +/- 4 years for the mothers and about 10 +/- 4 years for the children. Libraries were sequenced on Illumina HiSeq 2000 with 100+100 nt paired-end reads after adapter ligation with NEBNext reagents. To prevent cross-contamination, the mother and child libraries were prepared a month apart and were sequenced in separate runs. Between roughly 500,000 and 2,100,000 distinct TCR beta clonotypes were identified per donor. Naive TCR beta clonotypes were estimated from low-frequency clonotypes matched to each donor's FACS-determined naive share, without sorting.

Sample: blood. The receptor's source is a woman in her forties in good health. The rearranged segments are TRBV15 and TRBJ2-1; the D gene is perhaps TRBD1 or TRBD2, as each covers 5 bases. CDR3 loop: CATRTEGSSYNEQFF. The DNA is as follows: TGTGCCACCAGGACCGAGGGGAGCTCCTACAATGAGCAGTTCTTC. The CDR3, completed at both ends by the reference TRBV15 and TRBJ2-1 genes, gives the full variable domain DAMVIQNPRYQVTQFGKPVTLSCSQTLNHNVMYWYQQKSSQAPKLLFHYYDKDFNNEADTPDNFQSRRPNTSFCFLDIRSPGLGDTAMYLCATRTEGSSYNEQFFGPGTRLTVL.